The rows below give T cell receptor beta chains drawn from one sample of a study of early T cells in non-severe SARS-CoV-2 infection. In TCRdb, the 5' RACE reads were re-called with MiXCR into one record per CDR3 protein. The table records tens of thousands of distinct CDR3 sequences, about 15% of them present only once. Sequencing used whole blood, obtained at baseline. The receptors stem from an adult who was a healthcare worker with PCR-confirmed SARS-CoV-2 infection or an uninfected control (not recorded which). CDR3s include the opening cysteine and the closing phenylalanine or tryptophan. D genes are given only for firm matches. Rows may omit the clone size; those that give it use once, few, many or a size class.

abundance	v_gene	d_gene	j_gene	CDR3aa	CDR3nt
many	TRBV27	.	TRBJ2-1	CASSLATSGGPGGNEQFF	TGTGCCAGCAGTCTCGCGACCTCGGGTGGCCCCGGCGGCAATGAGCAGTTCTTC
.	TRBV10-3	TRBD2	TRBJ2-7	CAINPREGSEQYF	TGTGCCATCAACCCGCGGGAGGGGTCCGAGCAGTACTTC
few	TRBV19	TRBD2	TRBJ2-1	CASRVAGYNEQFF	TGTGCCAGTAGGGTAGCGGGTTACAATGAGCAGTTCTTC
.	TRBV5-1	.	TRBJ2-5	CASSLESLQETQYF	TGCGCCAGCAGCCTGGAGTCACTTCAAGAGACCCAGTACTTC
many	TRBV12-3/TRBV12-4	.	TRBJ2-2	CASSRVGDTGELFF	TGTGCCAGCAGCAGGGTCGGAGACACCGGGGAGCTGTTTTTT
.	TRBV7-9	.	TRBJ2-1	CASSRDTQNEQFF	TGTGCCAGCAGCCGGGACACCCAGAATGAGCAGTTCTTC
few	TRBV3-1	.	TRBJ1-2	CASRARLGALYGYTF	TGTGCCAGCAGGGCAAGGCTGGGGGCCCTCTATGGCTACACCTTC
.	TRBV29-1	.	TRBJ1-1	CSVSRDTADTEAFF	TGCAGCGTTTCCAGGGACACCGCGGACACTGAAGCTTTCTTT
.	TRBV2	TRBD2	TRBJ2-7	CASKRLAAYEQYF	TGTGCCAGCAAGCGACTAGCGGCCTACGAGCAGTACTTC
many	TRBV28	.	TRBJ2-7	CASSLINEQYF	TGTGCCAGCAGTTTGATAAACGAGCAGTACTTC
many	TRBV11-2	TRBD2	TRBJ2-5	CASSSGTSGRQETQYF	TGTGCCAGCAGCTCCGGGACTAGCGGGAGACAAGAGACCCAGTACTTC
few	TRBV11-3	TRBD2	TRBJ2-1	CASSLTGTSVSNEQFF	TGTGCCAGCAGCCTAACCGGGACTAGCGTATCCAATGAGCAGTTCTTC
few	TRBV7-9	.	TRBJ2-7	CASGTSVHEQYF	TGTGCCAGCGGGACAAGCGTCCACGAGCAGTACTTC
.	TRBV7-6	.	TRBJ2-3	CASSLTLAGIVDTQYF	TGTGCCAGCAGCCTTACTCTTGCCGGGATCGTAGATACGCAGTATTTT
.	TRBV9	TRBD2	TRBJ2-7	CASSSRREAGEQYF	TGTGCCAGCAGCTCCAGGCGGGAGGCCGGCGAGCAGTACTTC
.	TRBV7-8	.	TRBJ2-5	CASSHTGLKETQYF	TGTGCCAGCAGCCATACAGGGCTGAAAGAGACCCAGTACTTC
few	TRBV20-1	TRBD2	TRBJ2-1	CSARNLAGGRVSYNEQFF	TGCAGTGCCCGGAACCTGGCGGGAGGGCGGGTGTCCTACAATGAGCAGTTCTTC
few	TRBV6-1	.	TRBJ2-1	CASSEVEGKEQFF	TGTGCCAGCAGTGAAGTAGAAGGGAAAGAGCAGTTCTTC
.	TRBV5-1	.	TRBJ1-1	CASSQQGLGLMNTEAFF	TGCGCCAGCAGCCAACAGGGTCTGGGGCTCATGAACACTGAAGCTTTCTTT
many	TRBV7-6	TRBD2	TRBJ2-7	CASSSTSGYEQYF	TGTGCCAGCAGCTCCACTAGCGGCTACGAGCAGTACTTC
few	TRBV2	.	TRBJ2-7	CASGLVNYEQYF	TGTGCCAGCGGGCTAGTAAACTACGAGCAGTACTTC
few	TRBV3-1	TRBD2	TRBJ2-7	CASSQDGTSGVYEQYF	TGTGCCAGCAGCCAAGATGGGACTAGCGGAGTCTACGAGCAGTACTTC
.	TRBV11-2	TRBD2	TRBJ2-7	CASSLGASGSYEQYF	TGTGCCAGCAGCTTAGGGGCTAGCGGGTCGTACGAGCAGTACTTC
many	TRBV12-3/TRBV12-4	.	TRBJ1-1	CASSRAGVNTEAFF	TGTGCCAGCAGCCGTGCCGGGGTGAACACTGAAGCTTTCTTT
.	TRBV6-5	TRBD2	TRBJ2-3	CASSYSAGGLAADTQYF	TGTGCCAGCAGTTACTCGGCGGGGGGACTAGCGGCAGATACGCAGTATTTT
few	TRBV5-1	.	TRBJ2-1	CASSLEPGSPSNEQFF	TGCGCCAGCAGCTTGGAGCCGGGATCACCCTCCAATGAGCAGTTCTTC
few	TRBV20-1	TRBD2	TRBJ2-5	CSASGRAGETQYF	TGCAGTGCTAGTGGGAGGGCCGGGGAGACCCAGTACTTC
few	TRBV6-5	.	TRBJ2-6	CASSYSGMWSNVLTF	TGTGCCAGCAGTTACTCAGGGATGTGGTCCAACGTCCTGACTTTC
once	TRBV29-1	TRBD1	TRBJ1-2	CSVEKGQALYGYTF	TGCAGCGTTGAAAAGGGACAGGCTCTCTATGGCTACACCTTC
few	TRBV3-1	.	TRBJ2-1	CASSQAFGVGNEQFF	TGTGCCAGCAGCCAAGCTTTCGGTGTCGGGAATGAGCAGTTCTTC
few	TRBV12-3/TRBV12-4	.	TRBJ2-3	CASSVVPAGPTQYF	TGTGCCAGCAGCGTGGTACCTGCCGGTCCGACGCAGTATTTT
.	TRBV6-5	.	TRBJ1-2	CASSSPTGNYGYTF	TGTGCCAGCAGTTCCCCGACCGGCAACTATGGCTACACCTTC
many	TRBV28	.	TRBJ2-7	CASSFPPKDYEQYF	TGTGCCAGCAGTTTTCCCCCAAAGGACTACGAGCAGTACTTC
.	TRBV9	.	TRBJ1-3	CASSVAPGVSGTGNTIYF	TGTGCCAGCAGCGTGGCCCCGGGCGTATCAGGGACTGGAAACACCATATATTTT
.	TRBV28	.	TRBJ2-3	CASSPDPSSTDTQYF	TGTGCCAGCAGCCCCGATCCCTCTAGCACAGATACGCAGTATTTT
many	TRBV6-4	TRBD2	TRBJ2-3	CASSASGDDTDTQYF	TGTGCCAGCAGTGCTAGCGGAGACGACACAGATACGCAGTATTTT
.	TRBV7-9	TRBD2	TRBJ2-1	CASSSFQLAGGQFF	TGTGCCAGCAGCTCATTTCAACTAGCGGGAGGGCAGTTCTTC
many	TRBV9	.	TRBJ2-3	CASSVASRTTDTQYF	TGTGCCAGCAGCGTAGCTTCGCGGACCACAGATACGCAGTATTTT
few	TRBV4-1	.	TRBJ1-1	CASSQTGLNTEAFF	TGCGCCAGCAGCCAAACGGGGCTCAACACTGAAGCTTTCTTT
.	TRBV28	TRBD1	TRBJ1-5	CASRLTGEGQPQHF	TGTGCCAGCAGACTTACAGGGGAGGGACAGCCCCAGCATTTT
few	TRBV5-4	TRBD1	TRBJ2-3	CAARDRNTDTQYF	TGTGCCGCCCGGGACAGAAACACAGATACGCAGTATTTT
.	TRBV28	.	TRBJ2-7	CASSVADTYEQYF	TGTGCCAGCAGTGTAGCGGACACCTACGAGCAGTACTTC
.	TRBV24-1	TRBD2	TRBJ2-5	CATSGTRGGAETQYF	TGTGCCACCAGTGGGACGCGGGGAGGGGCTGAGACCCAGTACTTC
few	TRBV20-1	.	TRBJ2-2	CSARGAVARGELFF	TGCAGTGCTAGGGGGGCTGTTGCTAGAGGGGAGCTGTTTTTT
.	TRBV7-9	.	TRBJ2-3	CASSLEGPSLTQYF	TGTGCCAGCAGCTTAGAGGGACCGAGCCTCACGCAGTATTTT
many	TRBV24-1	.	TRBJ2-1	CATSESKKGVNEQFF	TGTGCCACCAGTGAAAGTAAGAAGGGTGTCAATGAGCAGTTCTTC
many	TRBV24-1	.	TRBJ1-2	CATSVSGSGGYTF	TGTGCCACCAGTGTATCAGGGAGCGGTGGCTACACCTTC
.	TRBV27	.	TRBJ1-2	CASSPSPTDLPYYGYTF	TGTGCCAGCAGTCCCTCTCCGACAGATCTTCCATACTATGGCTACACCTTC
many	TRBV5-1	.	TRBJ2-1	CASSLAPASAYNEQFF	TGCGCCAGCAGCTTGGCACCGGCTAGCGCATACAATGAGCAGTTCTTC
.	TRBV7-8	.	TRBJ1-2	CASSLAGGNGYTF	TGTGCCAGCAGCTTAGCGGGCGGCAACGGCTACACCTTC
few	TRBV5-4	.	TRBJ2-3	CASRNSGGSDTQYF	TGTGCCAGCAGGAATTCTGGGGGATCAGATACGCAGTATTTT